The following is a T cell receptor beta chain sequence with its context. Its antigen is currently unknown. The data were obtained in a study of T cell responses to AZD1222 COVID-19 vaccine. Background on the study: Second-dose recipients at about 4 or about 12 weeks were treated as one pooled group. Study results and limitations: At 160-218 and 743-854, vaccine-associated CD4 TCRs were dominant, and they spanned spike. Receipt of two AZD1222 doses was followed by a rise in Spike-specific TCR breadth and depth.

This table comes from immunoSEQ multiplex PCR, and its TCRdb copy is limited to in-frame clones, with some not included. The sample yields around 140,000 clones, roughly 90% seen once. The CDR3 consists of 13 residues. Germline V lookup: CDR1 SGDLS, CDR2 YYNGEE. V was cut by 0 bases and J by 2 bases, with 4 bases left in between. The receptor was isolated from an adult in good health. The sequencing here drew on peripheral blood, taken on day 0 of AZD1222 vaccination. The rearrangement joins TRBV9 to TRBJ2-3; D uncertain. Here the CDR3 DNA reads TGTGCCAGCAGCGTAGGACCCACAGATACGCAGTATTTT. This codes for CASSVGPTDTQYF.